This TCR beta chain was obtained from a study of CD8 T cells in Susac syndrome. V lost 7 bases and J lost 7, with 19 bases in between. The CDR3 consists of 13 residues. Germline CDR1 reads SQVTM; CDR2 reads ANQGSEA. Random hexamers were used to reverse transcribe the RNA input (roughly 0.5 to 1 ug). MiXCR, applied by TCRdb to the immunoSEQ multiplex PCR reads, yields one record per CDR3 protein. This sample carries approximately 210,000 distinct CDR3 sequences, 95% of them seen once, and the ten largest clones take less than 0.095%. The source of this sequence is a human donor with multiple sclerosis. The genes are TRBV29-1 and TRBJ1-1; D is perhaps TRBD1 (6 bases). The sequencing input was CD4+ T cells from PBMCs. The CDR3 loop is CSDAVGTLSEAFF. CDR3 nucleotide sequence: TGCAGCGACGCTGTCGGGACACTCAGTGAAGCTTTCTTT.